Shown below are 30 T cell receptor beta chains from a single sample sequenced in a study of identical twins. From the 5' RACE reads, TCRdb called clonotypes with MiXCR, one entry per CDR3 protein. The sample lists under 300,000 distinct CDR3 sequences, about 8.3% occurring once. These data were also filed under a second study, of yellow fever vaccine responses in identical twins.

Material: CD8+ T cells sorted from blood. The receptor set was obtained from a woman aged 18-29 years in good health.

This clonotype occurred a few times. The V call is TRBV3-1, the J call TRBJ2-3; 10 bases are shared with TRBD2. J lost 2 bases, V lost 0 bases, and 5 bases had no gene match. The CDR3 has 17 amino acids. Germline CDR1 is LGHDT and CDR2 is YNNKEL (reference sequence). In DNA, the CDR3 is TGTGCCAGCAGCCAAGATGCTAGCGGGAGTGCCACAGATACGCAGTATTTT. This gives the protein CASSQDASGSATDTQYF.

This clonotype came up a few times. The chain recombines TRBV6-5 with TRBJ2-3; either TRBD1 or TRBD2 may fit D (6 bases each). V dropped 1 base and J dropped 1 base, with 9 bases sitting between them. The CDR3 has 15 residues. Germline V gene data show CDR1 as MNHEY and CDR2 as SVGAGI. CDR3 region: CASSYFRGGTDTQYF. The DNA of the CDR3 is TGTGCCAGCAGTTACTTTAGGGGGGGCACAGATACGCAGTATTTT.

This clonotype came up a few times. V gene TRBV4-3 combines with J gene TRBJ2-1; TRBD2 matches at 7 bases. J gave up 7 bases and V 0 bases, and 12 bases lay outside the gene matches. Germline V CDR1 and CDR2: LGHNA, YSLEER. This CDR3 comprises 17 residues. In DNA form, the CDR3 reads TGCGCCAGCAGCCAAGATCTGACACGGGAGGTTTGGAATGAGCAGTTCTTC. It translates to CASSQDLTREVWNEQFF.

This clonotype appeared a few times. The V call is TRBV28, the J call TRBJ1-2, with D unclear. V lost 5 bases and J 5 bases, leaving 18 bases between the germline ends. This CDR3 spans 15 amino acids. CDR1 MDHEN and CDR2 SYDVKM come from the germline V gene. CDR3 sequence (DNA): TGTGCCAGCAGTCTTGCCTGGAGGTACCTTTATGGCTACACCTTC. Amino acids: CASSLAWRYLYGYTF.

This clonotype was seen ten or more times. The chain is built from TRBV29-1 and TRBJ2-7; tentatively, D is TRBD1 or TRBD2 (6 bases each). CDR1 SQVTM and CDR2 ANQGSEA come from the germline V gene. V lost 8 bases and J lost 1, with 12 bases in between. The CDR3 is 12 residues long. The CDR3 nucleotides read TGCAGCTCTAGGGGGGCTTCCTACGAGCAGTACTTC. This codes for CSSRGASYEQYF.

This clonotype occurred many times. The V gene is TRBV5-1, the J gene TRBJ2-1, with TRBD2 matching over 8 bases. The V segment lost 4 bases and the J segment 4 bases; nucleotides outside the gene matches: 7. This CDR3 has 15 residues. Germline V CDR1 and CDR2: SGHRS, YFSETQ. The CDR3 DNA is TGCGCCAGCAGCCCAGCGGGAGAATGGTACAATGAGCAGTTCTTC. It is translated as CASSPAGEWYNEQFF.

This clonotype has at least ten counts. This CDR3 is CASSQGSFYNEQFF. The CDR3 bases are TGTGCCAGCAGCCAAGGTTCTTTTTACAATGAGCAGTTCTTC. The chain links TRBV14 to TRBJ2-1; no clear D. The CDR3 totals 14 residues. Germline-derived CDR1 and CDR2 are SGHDN and FVKESK. V was cut by 1 base and J by 4 bases, with 8 bases left in between.

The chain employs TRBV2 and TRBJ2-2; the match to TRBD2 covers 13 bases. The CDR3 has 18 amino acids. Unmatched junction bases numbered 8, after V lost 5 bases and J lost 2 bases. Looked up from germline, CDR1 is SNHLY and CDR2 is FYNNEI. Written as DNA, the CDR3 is TGTGCCAGCAGTTTCTCAGGACTAGCGGGAGTCAACACCGGGGAGCTGTTTTTT. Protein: CASSFSGLAGVNTGELFF.

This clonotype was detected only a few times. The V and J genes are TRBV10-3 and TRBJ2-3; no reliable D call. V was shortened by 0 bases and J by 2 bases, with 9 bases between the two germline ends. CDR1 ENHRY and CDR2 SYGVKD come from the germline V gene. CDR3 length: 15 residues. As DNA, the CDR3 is TGTGCCATCAGTGAGTCCAGGTCTAACACAGATACGCAGTATTTT. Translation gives CAISESRSNTDTQYF.

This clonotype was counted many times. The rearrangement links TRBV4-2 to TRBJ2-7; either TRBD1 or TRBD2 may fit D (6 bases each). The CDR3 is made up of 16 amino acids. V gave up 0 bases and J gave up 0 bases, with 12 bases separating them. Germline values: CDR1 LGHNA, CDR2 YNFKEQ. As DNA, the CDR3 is TGTGCCAGCAGCCAAGACGGAGGAGGGGGCTCCTACGAGCAGTACTTC. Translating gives CASSQDGGGGSYEQYF.

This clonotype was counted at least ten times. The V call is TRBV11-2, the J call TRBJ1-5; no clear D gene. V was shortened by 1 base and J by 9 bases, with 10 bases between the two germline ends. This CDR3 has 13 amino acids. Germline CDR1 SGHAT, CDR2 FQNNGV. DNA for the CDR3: TGTGCCAGCAGCTTAGCCCACACATGGCCCCAGCATTTT. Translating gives CASSLAHTWPQHF.

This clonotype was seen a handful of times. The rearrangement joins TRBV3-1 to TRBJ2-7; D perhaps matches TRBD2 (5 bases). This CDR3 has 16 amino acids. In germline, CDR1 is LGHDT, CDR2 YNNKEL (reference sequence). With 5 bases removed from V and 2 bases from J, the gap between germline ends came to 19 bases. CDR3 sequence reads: CASSCRGKTITYEQYF. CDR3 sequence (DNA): TGTGCCAGCAGCTGTCGGGGAAAGACTATTACCTACGAGCAGTACTTC.

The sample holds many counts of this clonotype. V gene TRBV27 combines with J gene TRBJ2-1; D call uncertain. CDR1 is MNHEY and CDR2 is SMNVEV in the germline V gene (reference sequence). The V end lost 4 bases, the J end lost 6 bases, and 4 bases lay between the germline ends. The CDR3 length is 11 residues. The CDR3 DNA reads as TGTGCCAGCAGTTATGGCAATGAGCAGTTCTTC. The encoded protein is CASSYGNEQFF.

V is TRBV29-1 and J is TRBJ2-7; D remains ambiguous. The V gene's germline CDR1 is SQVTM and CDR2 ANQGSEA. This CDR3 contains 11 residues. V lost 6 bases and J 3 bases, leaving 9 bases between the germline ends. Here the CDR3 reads CSVTDGYEQYF. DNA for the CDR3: TGCAGCGTCACCGACGGCTACGAGCAGTACTTC.

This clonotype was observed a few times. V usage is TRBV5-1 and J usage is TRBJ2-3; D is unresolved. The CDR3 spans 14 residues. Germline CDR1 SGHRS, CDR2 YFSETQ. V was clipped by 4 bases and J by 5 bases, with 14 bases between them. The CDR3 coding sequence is TGCGCCAGCAGCCCCACCCCCCGTGTAGATACGCAGTATTTT. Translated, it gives CASSPTPRVDTQYF.

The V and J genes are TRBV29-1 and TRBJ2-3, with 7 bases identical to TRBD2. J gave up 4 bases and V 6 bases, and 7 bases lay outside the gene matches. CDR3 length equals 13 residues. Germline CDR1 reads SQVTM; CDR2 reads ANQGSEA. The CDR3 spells CSVGGERADTQYF. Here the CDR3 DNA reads TGCAGCGTGGGGGGGGAACGGGCAGATACGCAGTATTTT.

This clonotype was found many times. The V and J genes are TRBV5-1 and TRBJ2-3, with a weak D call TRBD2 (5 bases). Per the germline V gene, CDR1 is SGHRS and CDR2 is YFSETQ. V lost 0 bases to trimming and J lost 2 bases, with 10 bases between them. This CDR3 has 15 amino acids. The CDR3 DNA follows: TGCGCCAGCAGCTTGGAAAGCGGTTACACAGATACGCAGTATTTT. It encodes CASSLESGYTDTQYF.

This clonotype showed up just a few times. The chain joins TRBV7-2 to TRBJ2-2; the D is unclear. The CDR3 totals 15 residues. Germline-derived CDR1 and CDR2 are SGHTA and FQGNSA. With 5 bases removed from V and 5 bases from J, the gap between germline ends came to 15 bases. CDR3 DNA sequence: TGTGCCAGCAGCCCCCGCCGAATTGGGACCGGGGAGCTGTTTTTT. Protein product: CASSPRRIGTGELFF.

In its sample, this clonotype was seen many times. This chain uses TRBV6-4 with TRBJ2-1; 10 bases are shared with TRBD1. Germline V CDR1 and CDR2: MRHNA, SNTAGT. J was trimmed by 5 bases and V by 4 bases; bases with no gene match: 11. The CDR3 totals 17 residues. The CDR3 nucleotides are TGTGCCAGCAGTGCCCACGCTGGGGACAGGGGACACAATGAGCAGTTCTTC. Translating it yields CASSAHAGDRGHNEQFF.

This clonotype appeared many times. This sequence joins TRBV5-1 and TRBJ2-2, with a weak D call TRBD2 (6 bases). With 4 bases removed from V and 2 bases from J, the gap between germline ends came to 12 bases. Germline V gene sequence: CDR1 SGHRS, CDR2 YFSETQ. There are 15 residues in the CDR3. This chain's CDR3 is CASSQGLINTGELFF. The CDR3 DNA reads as TGCGCCAGCAGCCAGGGACTGATTAACACCGGGGAGCTGTTTTTT.

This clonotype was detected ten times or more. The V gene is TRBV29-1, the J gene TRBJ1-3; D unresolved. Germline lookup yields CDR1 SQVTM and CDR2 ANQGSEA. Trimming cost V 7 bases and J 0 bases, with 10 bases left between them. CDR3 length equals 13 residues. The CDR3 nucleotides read TGCAGCGGTCTTTTATACTCTGGAAACACCATATATTTT. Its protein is CSGLLYSGNTIYF.

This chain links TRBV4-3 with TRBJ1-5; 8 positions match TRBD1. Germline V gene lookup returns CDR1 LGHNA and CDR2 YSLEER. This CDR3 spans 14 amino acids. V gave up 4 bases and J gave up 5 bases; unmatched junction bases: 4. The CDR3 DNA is TGCGCCAGCAGCCCCGGGACAGGTCATCAGCCCCAGCATTTT. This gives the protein CASSPGTGHQPQHF.

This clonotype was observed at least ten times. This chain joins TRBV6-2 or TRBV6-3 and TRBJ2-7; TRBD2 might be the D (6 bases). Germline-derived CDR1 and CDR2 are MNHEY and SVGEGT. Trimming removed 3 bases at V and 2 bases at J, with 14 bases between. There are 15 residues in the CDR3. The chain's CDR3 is CASSYGRDPTYEQYF. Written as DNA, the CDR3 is TGTGCCAGCAGTTATGGGCGGGACCCAACCTACGAGCAGTACTTC.

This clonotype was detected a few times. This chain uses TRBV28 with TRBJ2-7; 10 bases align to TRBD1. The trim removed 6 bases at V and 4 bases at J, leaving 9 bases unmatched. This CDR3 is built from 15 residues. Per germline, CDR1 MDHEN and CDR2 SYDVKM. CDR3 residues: CASRISGQGFYEQYF. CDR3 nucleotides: TGTGCCAGCAGGATCTCGGGACAGGGGTTTTACGAGCAGTACTTC.

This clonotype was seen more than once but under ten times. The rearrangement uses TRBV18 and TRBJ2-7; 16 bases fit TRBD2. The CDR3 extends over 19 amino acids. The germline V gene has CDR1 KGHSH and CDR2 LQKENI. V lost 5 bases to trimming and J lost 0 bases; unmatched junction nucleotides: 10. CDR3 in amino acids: CASSAPLGTSGGASYEQYF. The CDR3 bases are TGTGCCAGCTCAGCGCCTCTTGGGACTAGCGGGGGGGCCTCCTACGAGCAGTACTTC. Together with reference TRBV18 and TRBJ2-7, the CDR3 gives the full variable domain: NAGVMQNPRHLVRRRGQEARLRCSPMKGHSHVYWYRQLPEEGLKFMVYLQKENIIDESGMPKERFSAEFPKEGPSILRIQQVVRGDSAAYFCASSAPLGTSGGASYEQYFGPGTRLTVT.

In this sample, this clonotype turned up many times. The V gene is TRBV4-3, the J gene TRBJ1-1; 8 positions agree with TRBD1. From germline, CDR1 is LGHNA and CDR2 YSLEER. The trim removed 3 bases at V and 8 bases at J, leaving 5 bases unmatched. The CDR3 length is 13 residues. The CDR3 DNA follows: TGCGCCAGCAGCCAGAACCGGGACAGGGAAGCTTTCTTT. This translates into CASSQNRDREAFF.

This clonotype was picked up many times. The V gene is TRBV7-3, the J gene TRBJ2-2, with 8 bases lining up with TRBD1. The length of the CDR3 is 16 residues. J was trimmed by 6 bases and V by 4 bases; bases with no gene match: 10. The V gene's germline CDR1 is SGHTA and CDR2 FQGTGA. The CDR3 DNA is TGTGCCAGCAGCTCCCAGGGGGCGGGCATCCCCGGGGAGCTGTTTTTT. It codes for CASSSQGAGIPGELFF.

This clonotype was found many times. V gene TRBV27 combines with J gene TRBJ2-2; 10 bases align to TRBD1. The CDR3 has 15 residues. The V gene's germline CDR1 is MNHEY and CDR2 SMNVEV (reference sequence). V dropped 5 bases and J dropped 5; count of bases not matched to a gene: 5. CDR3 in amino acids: CASSGDRGRTGELFF. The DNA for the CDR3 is TGTGCCAGCAGTGGAGACAGGGGGCGTACCGGGGAGCTGTTTTTT.

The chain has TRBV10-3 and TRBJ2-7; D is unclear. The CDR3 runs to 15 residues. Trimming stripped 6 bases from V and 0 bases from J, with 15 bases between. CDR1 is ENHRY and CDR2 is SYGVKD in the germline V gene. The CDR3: CAISLRTLDSYEQYF. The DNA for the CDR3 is TGTGCCATCAGCCTCCGCACACTCGACTCCTACGAGCAGTACTTC.

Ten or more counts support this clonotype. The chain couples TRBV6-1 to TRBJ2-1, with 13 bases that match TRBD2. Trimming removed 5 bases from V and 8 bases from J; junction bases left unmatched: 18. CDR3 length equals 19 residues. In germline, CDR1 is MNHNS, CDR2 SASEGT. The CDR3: CASSKIPGLAGPYIDEQFF. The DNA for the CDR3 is TGTGCCAGCAGTAAAATCCCGGGACTAGCGGGACCTTATATTGATGAGCAGTTCTTC.